This entry lists 11 T cell receptor beta chains sequenced from one sample in a study of T cell responses to AZD1222 COVID-19 vaccine. The protocol was immunoSEQ multiplex PCR, while the TCRdb copy is restricted to in-frame clones and leaves out a portion. The sample carries 100,000 or so clones, over 75% recorded once. The input for sequencing was peripheral blood, taken on day 0 of AZD1222 vaccination. The receptors originated from an adult in good health.

V usage is TRBV27 and J usage is TRBJ1-4, with unresolved D. Germline loops: CDR1 MNHEY, CDR2 SMNVEV (reference sequence). This CDR3 region has 14 residues. Trimming cost V 4 bases and J 8 bases, with 14 bases left between them. In nucleotides, the CDR3 is TGTGCCAGCAGTTCTAGCCTAACGGGGGAAAAACTGTTTTTT. Residues: CASSSSLTGEKLFF.

The chain employs TRBV30 and TRBJ2-1; D unresolved. CDR1 and CDR2 from the germline V gene are GTSNPN and SVGIG (reference sequence). The V and J ends lost 1 base and 8 bases respectively, with 6 bases between them. The CDR3 consists of 11 residues. In DNA, the CDR3 is TGTGCCTGGAGTGCTGTCGATGAGCAGTTCTTC. This sequence encodes CAWSAVDEQFF.

The V call is TRBV20-1, the J call TRBJ2-7, with D tentatively TRBD2 (6 bases). The ends were cut back, 3 bases at V and 5 bases at J, with 14 bases in the middle. CDR3 length equals 13 residues. CDR1 and CDR2 from the germline V gene are DFQATT and SNEGSKA (reference sequence). Written as DNA, the CDR3 is TGCAGTGCTAGTCAGGGCGGGGTGGACGAGCAGTACTTC. It codes for CSASQGGVDEQYF.

The chain has TRBV7-9 and TRBJ2-4; 8 bases are a match to TRBD1. Germline loops: CDR1 SEHNR, CDR2 FQNEAQ (reference sequence). Trimming at V came to 5 bases and at J to 15 bases, leaving 9 bases not matched to a gene. CDR3 length: 12 residues. The CDR3 DNA reads TGTGCCAGCAGCCCGGGGGACAGGCGAGTGTACTTC. It yields the protein CASSPGDRRVYF.

CDR3 residues: CASSHDWQETQYF. CDR3 nucleotides: TGTGCCAGCTCCCACGACTGGCAAGAGACCCAGTACTTC. The rearrangement uses TRBV18 and TRBJ2-5; D unresolved. V was shortened by 6 bases and J by 2 bases, with 10 bases between the two germline ends. The CDR3 extends over 13 amino acids. Per the germline V gene, CDR1 is KGHSH and CDR2 is LQKENI.

This chain connects TRBV6-5 to TRBJ1-4, with D possibly being TRBD1 (5 bases). The CDR3 consists of 15 residues. V was cut by 2 bases and J by 10 bases, with 17 bases left in between. Germline CDR1 MNHEY, CDR2 SVGAGI. CDR3 region: CASSYNKAGSGKLFF. For the CDR3, the DNA is TGTGCCAGCAGTTACAATAAGGCAGGGAGCGGAAAACTGTTTTTT.

The chain couples TRBV5-3 to TRBJ1-2; D is uncertain. TRBV5-3 is flagged as an ORF with uncertain function. The CDR3 spans 16 residues. The V gene lost 4 bases and the J gene lost 0 bases, with 16 bases spanning the gap. The CDR3, as DNA: TGTGCCAGAAGCACAACCTTGACCGCCGCTAACTATGGCTACACCTTC. This sequence encodes CARSTTLTAANYGYTF.

This sequence joins TRBV28 and TRBJ1-4, with 11 bases identical to TRBD1. Germline loops: CDR1 MDHEN, CDR2 SYDVKM. Unmatched junction bases numbered 1, after V lost 4 bases and J lost 6 bases. The CDR3 loop spans 14 amino acids. The CDR3 loop is CASSSGQGDEKLFF. DNA for the CDR3: TGTGCCAGCAGTTCGGGACAGGGGGATGAAAAACTGTTTTTT.

The chain has TRBV6-5 and TRBJ2-7, with 10 bases identical to TRBD1. J gave up 6 bases and V 5 bases, and 10 bases lay outside the gene matches. The CDR3 consists of 15 residues. Germline V gene data show CDR1 as MNHEY and CDR2 as SVGAGI. CDR3 loop: CASSPGDRGGGEQYF. Here the CDR3 DNA reads TGTGCCAGCAGTCCAGGGGACAGGGGAGGAGGCGAGCAGTACTTC.

CDR3 coding DNA: TGTGCCAGTAGTATAGATTCGGTCCTAGTAACAGAGACCCAGTACTTC. Amino acid sequence: CASSIDSVLVTETQYF. This chain uses TRBV19 with TRBJ2-5, with unresolved D. The length of the CDR3 is 16 residues. Germline V gene sequence: CDR1 LNHDA, CDR2 SQIVND (reference sequence). Trimming removed 0 bases at V and 4 bases at J, with 15 bases between.

The chain carries TRBV7-2 and TRBJ1-2, with a possible D match to TRBD1 (5 bases). Trimming took off 2 bases at V and 8 bases at J, with 15 bases between the two ends. The CDR3 totals 14 residues. The germline CDR1 and CDR2 sequences are SGHTA and FQGNSA. The CDR3 DNA is TGTGCCAGCAGCTTAATAGCAGGGTGGGACGGCTACACCTTC. It encodes CASSLIAGWDGYTF. The whole variable domain, remainder taken from reference TRBV7-2 and TRBJ1-2, is GAGVSQSPSNKVTEKGKDVELRCDPISGHTALYWYRQSLGQGLEFLIYFQGNSAPDKSGLPSDRFSAERTGGSVSTLTIQRTQQEDSAVYLCASSLIAGWDGYTFGSGTRLTVV.